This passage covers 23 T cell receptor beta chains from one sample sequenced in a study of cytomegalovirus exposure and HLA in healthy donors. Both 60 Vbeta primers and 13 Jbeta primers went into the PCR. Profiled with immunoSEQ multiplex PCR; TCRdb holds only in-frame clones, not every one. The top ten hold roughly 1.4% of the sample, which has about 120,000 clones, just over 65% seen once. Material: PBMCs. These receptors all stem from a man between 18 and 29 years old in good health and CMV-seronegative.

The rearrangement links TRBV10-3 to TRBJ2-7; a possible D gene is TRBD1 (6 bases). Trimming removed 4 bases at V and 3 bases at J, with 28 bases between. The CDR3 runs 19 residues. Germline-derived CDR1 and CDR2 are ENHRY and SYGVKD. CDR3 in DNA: TGTGCCATCAGTGGCGGGCAGAGTGAAACTACTCTAGGGGGCTACGAGCAGTACTTC. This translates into CAISGGQSETTLGGYEQYF.

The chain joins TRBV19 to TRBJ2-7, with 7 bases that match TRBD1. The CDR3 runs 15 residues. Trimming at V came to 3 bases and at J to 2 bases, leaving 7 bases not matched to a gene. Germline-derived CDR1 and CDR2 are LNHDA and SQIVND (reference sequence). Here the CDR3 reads CASSIPGQATYEQYF. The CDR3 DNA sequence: TGTGCCAGTAGTATTCCTGGACAGGCAACCTACGAGCAGTACTTC. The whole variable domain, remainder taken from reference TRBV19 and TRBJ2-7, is DGGITQSPKYLFRKEGQNVTLSCEQNLNHDAMYWYRQDPGQGLRLIYYSQIVNDFQKGDIAEGYSVSREKKESFPLTVTSAQKNPTAFYLCASSIPGQATYEQYFGPGTRLTVT.

CDR3 bases: TGTGCCAGCAGGCGACTGGGCCGGGGGGGGGAGTACACTGAAGCTTTCTTT. Its protein product is CASRRLGRGGEYTEAFF. The V call is TRBV25-1, the J call TRBJ1-1; perhaps TRBD1 as D (5 bases). This CDR3 region has 17 residues. From germline, CDR1 is MGHDK and CDR2 SYGVNS. V gave up 6 bases and J gave up 3 bases, with 23 bases separating them.

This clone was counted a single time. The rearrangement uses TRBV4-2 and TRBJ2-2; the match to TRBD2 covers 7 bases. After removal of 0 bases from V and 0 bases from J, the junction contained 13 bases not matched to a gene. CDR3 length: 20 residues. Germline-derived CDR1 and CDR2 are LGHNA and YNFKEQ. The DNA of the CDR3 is TGTGCCAGCAGCCAAGATGGAGGGGCTAGCGGCTACGCGAACACCGGGGAGCTGTTTTTT. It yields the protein CASSQDGGASGYANTGELFF.

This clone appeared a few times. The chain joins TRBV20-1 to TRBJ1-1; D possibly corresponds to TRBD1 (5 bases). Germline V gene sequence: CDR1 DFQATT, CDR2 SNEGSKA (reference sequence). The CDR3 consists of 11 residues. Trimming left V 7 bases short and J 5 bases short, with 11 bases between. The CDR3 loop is CSVPGKTEAFF. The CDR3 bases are TGCAGTGTCCCAGGGAAGACTGAAGCTTTCTTT.

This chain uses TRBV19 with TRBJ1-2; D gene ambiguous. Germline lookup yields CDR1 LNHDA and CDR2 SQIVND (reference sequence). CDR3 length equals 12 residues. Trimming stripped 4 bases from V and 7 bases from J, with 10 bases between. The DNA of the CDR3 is TGTGCCAGTAGTAAACAAAGTGGTGGCTACACCTTC. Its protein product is CASSKQSGGYTF.

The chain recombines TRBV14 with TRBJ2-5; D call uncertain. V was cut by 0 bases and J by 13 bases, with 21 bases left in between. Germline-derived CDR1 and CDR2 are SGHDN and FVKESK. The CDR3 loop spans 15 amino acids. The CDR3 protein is CASSQDLMVVSTPYF. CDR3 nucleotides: TGTGCCAGCAGCCAAGACCTTATGGTTGTCTCAACTCCGTACTTC. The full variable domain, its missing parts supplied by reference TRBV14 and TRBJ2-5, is EAGVTQFPSHSVIEKGQTVTLRCDPISGHDNLYWYRRVMGKEIKFLLHFVKESKQDESGMPNNRFLAERTGGTYSTLKVQPAELEDSGVYFCASSQDLMVVSTPYFGPGTRLLVL.

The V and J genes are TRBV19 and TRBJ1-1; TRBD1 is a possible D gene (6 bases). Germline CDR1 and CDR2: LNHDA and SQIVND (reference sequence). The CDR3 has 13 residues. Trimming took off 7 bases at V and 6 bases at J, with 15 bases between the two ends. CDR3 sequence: CASTPQGSPEAFF. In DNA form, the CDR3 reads TGTGCCAGTACACCACAGGGATCGCCTGAAGCTTTCTTT.

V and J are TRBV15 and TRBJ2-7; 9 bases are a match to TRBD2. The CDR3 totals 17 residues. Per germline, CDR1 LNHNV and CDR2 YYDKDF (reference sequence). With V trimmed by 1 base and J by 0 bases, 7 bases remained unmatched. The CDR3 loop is CATSRGPGLADSYEQYF. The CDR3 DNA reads TGTGCCACCAGCAGAGGCCCGGGACTAGCAGACTCCTACGAGCAGTACTTC.

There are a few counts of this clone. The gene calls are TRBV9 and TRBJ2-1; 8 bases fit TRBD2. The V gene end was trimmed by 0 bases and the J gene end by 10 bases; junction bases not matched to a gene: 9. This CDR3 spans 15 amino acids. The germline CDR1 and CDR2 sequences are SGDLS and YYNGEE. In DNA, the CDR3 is TGTGCCAGCAGCGTAGGGCTAGCGGGCTTTGGGGAGCAGTTCTTC. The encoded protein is CASSVGLAGFGEQFF.

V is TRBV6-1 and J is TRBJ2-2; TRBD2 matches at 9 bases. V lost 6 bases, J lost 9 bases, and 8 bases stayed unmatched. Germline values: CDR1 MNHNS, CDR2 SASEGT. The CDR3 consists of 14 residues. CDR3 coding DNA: TGTGCCAGCAGGTGGGGACTAGCAGCGAGGGAGCTGTTTTTT. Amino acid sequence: CASRWGLAARELFF.

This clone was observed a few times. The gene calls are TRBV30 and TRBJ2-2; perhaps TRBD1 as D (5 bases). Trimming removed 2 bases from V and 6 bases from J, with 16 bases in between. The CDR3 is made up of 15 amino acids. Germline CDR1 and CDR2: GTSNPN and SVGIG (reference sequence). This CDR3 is CAWSWGRAGPGELFF. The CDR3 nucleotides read TGTGCCTGGAGTTGGGGCAGGGCCGGTCCCGGGGAGCTGTTTTTT.

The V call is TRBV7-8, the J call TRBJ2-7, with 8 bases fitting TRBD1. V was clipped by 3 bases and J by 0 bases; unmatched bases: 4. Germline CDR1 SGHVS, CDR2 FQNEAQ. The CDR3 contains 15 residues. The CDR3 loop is CASSFRDRSSYEQYF. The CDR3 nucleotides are TGTGCCAGCAGCTTCCGGGACAGGAGCTCCTACGAGCAGTACTTC.

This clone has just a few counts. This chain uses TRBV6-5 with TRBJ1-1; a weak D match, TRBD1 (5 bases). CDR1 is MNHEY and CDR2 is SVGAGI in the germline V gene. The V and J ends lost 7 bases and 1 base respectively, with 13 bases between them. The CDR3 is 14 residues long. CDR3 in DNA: TGTGCCAGCATCTTTTGGACAAAGAACACTGAAGCTTTCTTT. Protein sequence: CASIFWTKNTEAFF.

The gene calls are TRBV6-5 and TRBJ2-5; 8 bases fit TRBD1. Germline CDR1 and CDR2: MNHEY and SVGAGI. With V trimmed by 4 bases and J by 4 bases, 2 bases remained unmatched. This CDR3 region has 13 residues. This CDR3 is CASSSGGRETQYF. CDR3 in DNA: TGTGCCAGCAGTTCAGGGGGCAGAGAGACCCAGTACTTC.

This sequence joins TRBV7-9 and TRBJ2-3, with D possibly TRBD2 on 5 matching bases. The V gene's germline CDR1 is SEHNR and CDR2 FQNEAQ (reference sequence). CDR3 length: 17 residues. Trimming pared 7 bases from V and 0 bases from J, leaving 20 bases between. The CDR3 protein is CASTPGTQGPSTDTQYF. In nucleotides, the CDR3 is TGTGCCAGCACCCCGGGAACACAAGGACCTAGCACAGATACGCAGTATTTT.

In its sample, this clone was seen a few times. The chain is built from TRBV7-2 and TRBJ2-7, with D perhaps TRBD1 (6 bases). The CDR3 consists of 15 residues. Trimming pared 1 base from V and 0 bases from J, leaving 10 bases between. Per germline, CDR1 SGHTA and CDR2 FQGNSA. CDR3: CASSLGPDSSYEQYF. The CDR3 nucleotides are TGTGCCAGCAGCTTAGGGCCGGACAGCTCCTACGAGCAGTACTTC.

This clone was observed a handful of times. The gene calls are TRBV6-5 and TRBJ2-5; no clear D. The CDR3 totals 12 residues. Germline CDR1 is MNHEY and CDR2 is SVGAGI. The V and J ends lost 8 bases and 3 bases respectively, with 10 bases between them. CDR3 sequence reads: CASYATEETQYF. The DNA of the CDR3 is TGTGCCAGCTATGCGACTGAAGAGACCCAGTACTTC.

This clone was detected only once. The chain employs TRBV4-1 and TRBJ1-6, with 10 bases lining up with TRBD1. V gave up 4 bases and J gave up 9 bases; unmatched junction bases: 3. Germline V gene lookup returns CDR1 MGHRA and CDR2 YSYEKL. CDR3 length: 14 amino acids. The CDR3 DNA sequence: TGCGCCAGCAGCCCCGGGACAGGGGTTTCACCCCTCCACTTT. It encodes CASSPGTGVSPLHF.

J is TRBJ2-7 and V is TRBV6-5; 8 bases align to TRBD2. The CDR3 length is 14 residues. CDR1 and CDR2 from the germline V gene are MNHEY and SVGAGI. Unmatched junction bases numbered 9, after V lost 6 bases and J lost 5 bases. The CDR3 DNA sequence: TGTGCCAGCAGCCCGAGCGGGAGACTGAACGAGCAGTACTTC. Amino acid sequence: CASSPSGRLNEQYF.

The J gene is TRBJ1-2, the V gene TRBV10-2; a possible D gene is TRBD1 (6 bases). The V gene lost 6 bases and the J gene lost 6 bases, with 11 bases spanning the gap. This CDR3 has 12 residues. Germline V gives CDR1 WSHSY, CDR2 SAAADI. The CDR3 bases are TGCGCCAGCAGAAACAGGGTAGATGGCTACACCTTC. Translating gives CASRNRVDGYTF.

The CDR3 loop is CATRKRSNEQFF. As DNA, the CDR3 is TGTGCCACCAGAAAGCGGTCCAATGAGCAGTTCTTC. This chain uses TRBV6-5 with TRBJ2-1; perhaps TRBD2 as D (5 bases). V was clipped by 10 bases and J by 6 bases, with 13 bases between them. CDR1 and CDR2 (germline): MNHEY, SVGAGI. The CDR3 runs 12 residues.

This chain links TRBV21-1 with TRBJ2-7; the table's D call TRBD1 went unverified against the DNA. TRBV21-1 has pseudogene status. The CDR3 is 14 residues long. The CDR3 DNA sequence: TGTGCCAGCAGCGATAGAGGACAGAGCTACGAGCAGTACTTC. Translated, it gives CASSDRGQSYEQYF.